The clone carrying this T cell receptor (beta chain) was detected a few times. The antigen is unknown. PCR involved 60 Vbeta and 13 Jbeta primers. Clones were sequenced by immunoSEQ multiplex PCR, and TCRdb holds only the in-frame ones, with some missing. Seen here are over 100,000 clones, approximately 70% observed once, and the top ten hold 5% to 7%. This sample is drawn from a study of cytomegalovirus exposure and HLA in healthy donors. Across the study: Falling in the Caucasian-associated ancestry cluster were 81% of some 400 genotyped donors.

Notes on the study in general: HLA alleles were associated with 15,000 to 20,000 TCR beta sequences in a later analysis at 0.05 false discovery rate. There were some public TCRs occurring in many donors, but most TCR sequences were rare.

Though nominally healthy at sampling, donors likely had unrecorded immune exposures. The sequence derives from a woman between 70 and 85 years old in good health and CMV-seropositive. Sequenced input: PBMCs.

The CDR3 sequence: CASSLEAGAYEQYF. For the CDR3, the DNA is TGTGCCAGCAGCTTGGAGGCAGGGGCCTACGAGCAGTACTTC. The chain carries TRBV5-5 and TRBJ2-7, with D perhaps TRBD1 (6 bases). This CDR3 has 14 residues. Trimming cost V 0 bases and J 2 bases, with 9 bases left between them. Germline V gene sequence: CDR1 SGHKS, CDR2 YYEKEE (reference sequence).